This TCR beta chain was recovered during a study of blood T cells in healthy people across ages. The authors drew around 11 milliliters of peripheral blood from each donor. There are many counts of this clonotype. Its antigen is unidentified. Study observations and caveats: It was found that TCR beta diversity correlated strongly with the percentage of naive T cells. TCR beta diversity per million T cells fell roughly linearly with age.

Together with a sample-barcoded 5' primer, a J-beta primer mix was included in a second PCR lasting about 6 to 11 cycles. Tagging of each cDNA molecule was performed by a template-switch adaptor with 12 random nucleotides. Using its own MiXCR run on the 5' RACE reads, TCRdb lists one record per CDR3 protein. Here the sample spans more than 1,400,000 distinct CDR3 sequences, roughly 40% being singletons. The receptor was isolated from a young woman in good health. Sequenced input: blood.

CDR3 sequence: CSVEVGTSGSYNEQFF. The CDR3, as DNA: TGCAGCGTTGAAGTGGGGACTAGCGGCTCCTACAATGAGCAGTTCTTC. This chain joins TRBV29-1 and TRBJ2-1, with 11 bases aligning to TRBD2. The trim removed 1 base at V and 0 bases at J, leaving 2 bases unmatched. The length of the CDR3 is 16 residues. CDR1 is SQVTM, CDR2 ANQGSEA, per germline.